These 3 T cell receptor beta chains were sequenced from one sample in a study of T cell responses to AZD1222 COVID-19 vaccine. The repertoire was sequenced with immunoSEQ multiplex PCR; TCRdb's copy has only in-frame clones and lacks some. Here the sample spans more than 35,000 clones, roughly 75% being singletons. This specimen was peripheral blood, taken 28 days after the second dose of the MenACWY control vaccine. These receptors all stem from an adult who received the MenACWY meningococcal vaccine as a control.

The chain is built from TRBV29-1 and TRBJ2-3; TRBD2 matches at 11 bases. The germline gives CDR1 SQVTM, CDR2 ANQGSEA. V gave up 8 bases and J gave up 5 bases; unmatched junction bases: 18. The CDR3 consists of 17 residues. CDR3 nucleotides: TGCAGCATCTGGGGGGGGCCTAGCGGGAGGAGAGAAGATACGCAGTATTTT. Amino acids: CSIWGGPSGRREDTQYF.

J is TRBJ1-1 and V is TRBV6-1; D may be TRBD1 (5 bases). CDR3 length: 12 residues. V gave up 2 bases and J gave up 11 bases, with 12 bases separating them. Germline assignment: CDR1 MNHNS and CDR2 SASEGT. The CDR3 loop reads CASSETGRRAFF. CDR3 bases: TGTGCCAGCAGTGAAACAGGCCGCCGGGCTTTCTTT.

V usage is TRBV11-2 and J usage is TRBJ2-7; TRBD2 agrees at 7 bases. This CDR3 comprises 15 residues. Germline V gene data show CDR1 as SGHAT and CDR2 as FQNNGV. Trimming took 0 bases from V and 2 from J; bases not matched to a gene: 4. DNA for the CDR3: TGTGCCAGCAGCTTAGAGGGAGGGTACCCCTACGAGCAGTACGTC. Its translation: CASSLEGGYPYEQYV.